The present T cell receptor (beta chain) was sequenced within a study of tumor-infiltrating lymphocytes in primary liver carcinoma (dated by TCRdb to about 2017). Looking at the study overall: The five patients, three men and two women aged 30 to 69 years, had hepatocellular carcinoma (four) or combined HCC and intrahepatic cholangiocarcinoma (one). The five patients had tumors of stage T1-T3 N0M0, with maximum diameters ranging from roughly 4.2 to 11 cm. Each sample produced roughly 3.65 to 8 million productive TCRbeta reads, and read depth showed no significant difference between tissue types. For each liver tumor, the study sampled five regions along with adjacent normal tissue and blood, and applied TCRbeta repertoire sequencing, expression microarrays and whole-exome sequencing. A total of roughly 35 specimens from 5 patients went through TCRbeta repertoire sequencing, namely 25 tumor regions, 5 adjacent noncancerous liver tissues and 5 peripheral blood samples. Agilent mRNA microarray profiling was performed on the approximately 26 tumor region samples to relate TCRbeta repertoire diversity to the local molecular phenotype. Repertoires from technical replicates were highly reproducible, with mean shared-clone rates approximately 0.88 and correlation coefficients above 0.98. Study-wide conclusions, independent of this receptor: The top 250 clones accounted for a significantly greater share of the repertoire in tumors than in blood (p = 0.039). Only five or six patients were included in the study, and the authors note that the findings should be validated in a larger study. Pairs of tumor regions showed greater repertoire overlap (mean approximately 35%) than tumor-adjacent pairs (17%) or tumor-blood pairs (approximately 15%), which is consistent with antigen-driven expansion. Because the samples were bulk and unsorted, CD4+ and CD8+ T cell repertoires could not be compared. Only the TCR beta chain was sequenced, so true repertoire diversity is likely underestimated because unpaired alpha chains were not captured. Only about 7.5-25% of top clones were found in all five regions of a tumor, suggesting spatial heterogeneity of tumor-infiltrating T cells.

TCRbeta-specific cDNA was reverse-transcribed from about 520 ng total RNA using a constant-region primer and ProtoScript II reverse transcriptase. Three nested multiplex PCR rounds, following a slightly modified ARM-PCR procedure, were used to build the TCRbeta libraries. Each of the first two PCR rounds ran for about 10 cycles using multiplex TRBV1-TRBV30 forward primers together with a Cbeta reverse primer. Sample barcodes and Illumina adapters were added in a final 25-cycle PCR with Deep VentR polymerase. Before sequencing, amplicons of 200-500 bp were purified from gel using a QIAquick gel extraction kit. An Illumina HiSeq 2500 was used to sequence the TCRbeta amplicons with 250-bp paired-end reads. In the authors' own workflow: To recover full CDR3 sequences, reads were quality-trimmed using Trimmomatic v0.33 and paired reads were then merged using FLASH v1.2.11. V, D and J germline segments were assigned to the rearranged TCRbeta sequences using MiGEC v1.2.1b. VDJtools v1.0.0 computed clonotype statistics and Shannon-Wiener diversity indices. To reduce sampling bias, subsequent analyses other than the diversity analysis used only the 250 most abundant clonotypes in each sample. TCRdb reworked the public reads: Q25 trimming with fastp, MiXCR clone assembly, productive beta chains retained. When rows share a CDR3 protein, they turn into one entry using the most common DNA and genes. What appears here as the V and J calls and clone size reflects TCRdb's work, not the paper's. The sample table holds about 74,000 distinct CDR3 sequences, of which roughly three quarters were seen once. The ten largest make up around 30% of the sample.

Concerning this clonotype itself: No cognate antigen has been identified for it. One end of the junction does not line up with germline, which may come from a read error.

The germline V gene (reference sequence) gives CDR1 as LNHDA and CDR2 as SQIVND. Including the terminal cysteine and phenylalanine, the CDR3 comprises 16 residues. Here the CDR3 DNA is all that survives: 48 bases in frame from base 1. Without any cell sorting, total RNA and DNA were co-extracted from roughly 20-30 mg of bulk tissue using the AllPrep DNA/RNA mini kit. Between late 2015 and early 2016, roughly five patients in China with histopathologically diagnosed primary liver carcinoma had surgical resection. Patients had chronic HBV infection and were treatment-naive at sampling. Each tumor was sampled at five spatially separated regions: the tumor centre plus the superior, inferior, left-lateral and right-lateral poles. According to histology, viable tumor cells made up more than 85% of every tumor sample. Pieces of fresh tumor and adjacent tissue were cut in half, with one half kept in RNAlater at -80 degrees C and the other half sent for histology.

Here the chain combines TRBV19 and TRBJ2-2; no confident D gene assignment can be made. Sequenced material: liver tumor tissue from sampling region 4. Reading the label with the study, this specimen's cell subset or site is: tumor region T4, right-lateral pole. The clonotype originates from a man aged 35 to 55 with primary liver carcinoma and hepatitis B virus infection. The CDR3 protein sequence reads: CASNRTSDANAGELFF. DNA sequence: TGTGCCAGTAATAGAACGTCGGACGCGAACGCCGGGGAGCTGTTTTTT.